This T cell receptor (beta chain) comes out of a study of identical twins. TCRdb reprocessed the 5' RACE reads with MiXCR, giving one entry per CDR3 protein. This sample has some 790,000 distinct CDR3 sequences, with 15% to 20% found just once. This CDR3 has 13 residues. V lost 3 bases, J lost 5 bases, and 2 bases stayed unmatched. Germline V gene lookup returns CDR1 SGDLS and CDR2 YYNGEE. This clonotype was observed a handful of times. These data also formed part of another study, on T cells expressing NK-cell markers. In that study: From sorted CD3+CD56+NKG2C+, CD3+CD56+NKG2C- and CD3+CD56-NKG2C+ T cells came the TCR beta repertoires. Serological testing identified seven of the eight sequenced donors as HCMV-seropositive and one as seronegative. Top CD8+ clonotypes included the dominant CD3+CD56+NKG2C+ clonotypes in five to seven donors.

V and J are TRBV9 and TRBJ2-1, with 7 bases that match TRBD1. This clonotype was obtained from a woman aged 18-30 years in good health. The source material was PBMCs. CDR3 in amino acids: CASSDGTDNEQFF. CDR3 sequence (DNA): TGTGCCAGCAGCGACGGGACAGACAATGAGCAGTTCTTC. Full variable domain (remainder filled in from reference TRBV9 and TRBJ2-1): DSGVTQTPKHLITATGQRVTLRCSPRSGDLSVYWYQQSLDQGLQFLIQYYNGEERAKGNILERFSAQQFPDLHSELNLSSLELGDSALYFCASSDGTDNEQFFGPGTRLTVL.